These T cell receptor beta chains were read from a single sample in a study of human T cells and chemical hapten exposure. MiXCR, applied by TCRdb to the RACE reads, yields one record per CDR3 protein. This sample carries approximately 350,000 distinct CDR3 sequences, about 6.3% of them seen once, and the ten largest clones take around 5.8%. Source: whole blood, taken in connection with sensitization to the hapten diphenylcyclopropenone (DPC). The source of these receptors is a young woman with alopecia areata. Some clones in this sample may be carry-over from other donors' samples. The CDR3 runs from the conserved cysteine through the conserved F or W. Each record gives: V gene, J gene, clone size, D gene, CDR3 DNA, CDR3 protein. A D gene is named only where the DNA matches it firmly. A clone size is listed for some rows: how often the clone was seen (once, few, many), or a class if it is expanded.

TRBV5-1,TRBJ1-1,few,.,TGCGCCAGCAGTTTTGGGGGCCGTAGCACTGAAGCTTTCTTT,CASSFGGRSTEAFF
TRBV6-5,TRBJ2-3,many,.,TGTGCCAGCAGCACCACAGATACGCAGTATTTT,CASSTTDTQYF
TRBV3-1,TRBJ2-3,.,.,TGTGCCAGCAGCCGGGTTGTCGACACAGATACGCAGTATTTT,CASSRVVDTDTQYF
TRBV9,TRBJ1-2,many,TRBD1,TGTGCCAGCAGCCCTACATCAGGGGGAAGCTACACCTTC,CASSPTSGGSYTF
TRBV10-3,TRBJ2-1,.,.,TGTGCCACCAATAAAGGTCAAGGGACCATTATTTTAGCCTACAATGAGCAGTTCTTC,CATNKGQGTIILAYNEQFF
TRBV7-9,TRBJ1-2,few,.,TGTGCCAGCAGCCCCGGCGGGGGGGCCGGTGGCTACACCTTC,CASSPGGGAGGYTF
TRBV18,TRBJ1-6,.,.,TGTGCCAGCTCACCGTACCCCGGAGGCAATTCACCCCTCCACTTT,CASSPYPGGNSPLHF
TRBV5-1,TRBJ2-3,few,.,TGCGCCAGCAGCTTGGGAGGTGAGGGAGGAGCAGATACGCAGTATTTT,CASSLGGEGGADTQYF
TRBV4-1,TRBJ2-3,.,TRBD2,TGCGCCAGCAGCCAAGAATGGAATAGCGGGGGCACAGATACGCAGTATTTT,CASSQEWNSGGTDTQYF
TRBV12-3/TRBV12-4,TRBJ1-2,many,.,TGTGCCAGCAGTTTCCGACGGATCCGGTATGGCTACACCTTC,CASSFRRIRYGYTF
TRBV18,TRBJ1-1,many,.,TGTGCCAGCTCACCACTGGGATCAGAAGCTTTCTTT,CASSPLGSEAFF
TRBV5-4,TRBJ2-5,.,.,TGTGCCAGCAGCTCGGACCAGTACCAAGAGACCCAGTACTTC,CASSSDQYQETQYF
TRBV14,TRBJ2-5,few,TRBD1,TGTGCCAGCAGCCGTATGCCGGGACAGCAAGAGACCCAGTACTTC,CASSRMPGQQETQYF
TRBV7-2,TRBJ2-1,.,TRBD2,TGTGCCAGCAGCCTTGGCGGCGGGGGAGTGCAGTTCTTC,CASSLGGGGVQFF
TRBV5-1,TRBJ1-1,few,.,TGCGCCAGCAGCTTGCGCAGCAATTTGAACACTGAAGCTTTCTTT,CASSLRSNLNTEAFF
TRBV20-1,TRBJ2-3,.,.,TGCAGTGCTAGTAGGCTAGCTGATGATACGCAGTATTTT,CSASRLADDTQYF
TRBV4-3,TRBJ2-2,many,TRBD2,TGCGCCAGCAGCCAAGATCTTGGCGGGGGGGCCCCCGGGGAGCTGTTTTTT,CASSQDLGGGAPGELFF
TRBV6-5,TRBJ1-5,.,.,TGTGCCAGCAGGATACAGGGTGATCAGCCCCAGCATTTT,CASRIQGDQPQHF
TRBV20-1,TRBJ2-3,many,.,TGCAGTGCCAAGTGGAGCACAGATACGCAGTATTTT,CSAKWSTDTQYF
TRBV27,TRBJ2-3,many,.,TGTGCCAGCCGGGCGATCCGGGGCAAAGCAGATACGCAGTATTTT,CASRAIRGKADTQYF
TRBV3-1,TRBJ2-5,few,.,TGTGCCAGCAGCCAAGTCAATGGTGGGACCCAGTACTTC,CASSQVNGGTQYF
TRBV5-1,TRBJ2-1,few,TRBD1,TGCGCCAGCAGCTTGGTCCGACAGGGGGACTCTCAGTTCTTC,CASSLVRQGDSQFF
TRBV5-5,TRBJ1-5,few,.,TGTGCCAGCAGCTTGGACTTCGACATTTATCAGCCCCAGCATTTT,CASSLDFDIYQPQHF
TRBV20-1,TRBJ2-3,.,TRBD2,TGCAGTGCTAGACTAGCGGGAGTCACAGATACGCAGTATTTT,CSARLAGVTDTQYF
TRBV5-6,TRBJ1-2,.,.,TGTGCCAGCAGCTTGTGGGGATCTCCGGGCTATGGCTACACCTTC,CASSLWGSPGYGYTF
TRBV18,TRBJ1-1,few,.,TGTGCCAGCTCACTACCGGGACATCGGGCTTTCTTT,CASSLPGHRAFF
TRBV7-9,TRBJ2-5,few,.,TGTGCCAGCAGCCCTACAGGGAGAGAGACCCAGTACTTC,CASSPTGRETQYF
TRBV12-3/TRBV12-4,TRBJ1-6,many,.,TGTGCCAGCAGACCCCGGCGGGGGGGCTATAATTCACCCCTCCACTTT,CASRPRRGGYNSPLHF
TRBV7-2,TRBJ2-3,few,.,TGTGCCAGCAGCTTCCAGCTCACAGATACGCAGTATTTT,CASSFQLTDTQYF
TRBV20-1,TRBJ1-2,few,.,TGCAGTGCTCCGGCAGTATATGGCTACACCTTC,CSAPAVYGYTF
TRBV6-1,TRBJ1-5,many,TRBD1,TGTGCCAGCAGTGAATGGCGACAGGGAAAACAGCCCCAGCATTTT,CASSEWRQGKQPQHF
TRBV6-4,TRBJ2-2,few,.,TGTGCCAGCAGTGTTCAGGACACTCTCTCCGGGGAGCTGTTTTTT,CASSVQDTLSGELFF
TRBV3-1,TRBJ2-3,few,.,TGTGCCAGCAGCCATGAGGTTCTCTATACGCAGTATTTT,CASSHEVLYTQYF
TRBV7-6,TRBJ2-7,.,TRBD1,TGTGCCAGCAGCTTAGGCACAGGGGGAGGCTACGAGCAGTACTTC,CASSLGTGGGYEQYF
TRBV27,TRBJ2-3,.,.,TGTGCCAGCAGTCGCCTTACAGGAAGCACAGATACGCAGTATTTT,CASSRLTGSTDTQYF
TRBV28,TRBJ2-3,many,.,TGTGCCACCTCCACAGATACGCAGTATTTT,CATSTDTQYF
TRBV28,TRBJ1-5,many,TRBD1,TGTGCCAGCAGTTCGGGACAGCGATATCAGCCCCAGCATTTT,CASSSGQRYQPQHF
TRBV20-1,TRBJ2-1,few,TRBD2,TGCAGCGCCTCTAGCGGGGGGTACAATGAGCAGTTCTTC,CSASSGGYNEQFF
TRBV20-1,TRBJ2-3,.,.,TGCAGTGCAAAGGGGCCTAGCACAGATACGCAGTATTTT,CSAKGPSTDTQYF
TRBV6-1,TRBJ1-1,many,TRBD1,TGTGCCAGCAGTGACCGACAGGGCACTGAAGCTTTCTTT,CASSDRQGTEAFF
TRBV6-2/TRBV6-3,TRBJ2-3,.,.,TGTGCCAGCAGGTCCGGGACGGACACAGATACGCAGTATTTT,CASRSGTDTDTQYF
TRBV5-1,TRBJ1-5,many,.,TGCGCCAGCAGCTCTCGTGGGGGTTCACAGCCCCAGCATTTT,CASSSRGGSQPQHF
TRBV6-6,TRBJ1-4,many,.,TGTGCCAGCCAAGATGAAAAACTGTTTTTT,CASQDEKLFF
TRBV20-1,TRBJ2-1,.,TRBD2,TGCAGTGCCTGGGGGGGGTTGGTCAATGAGCAGTTCTTC,CSAWGGLVNEQFF
TRBV29-1,TRBJ2-7,many,.,TGCAGCGTTGCCCCCCAGGGTTTCTACGAGCAGTACTTC,CSVAPQGFYEQYF
TRBV4-1,TRBJ1-4,few,TRBD1,TGCGCCAGCAGCCAGGACAGGGCTGCTGAAAAACTGTTTTTT,CASSQDRAAEKLFF
TRBV7-9,TRBJ1-6,many,TRBD1,TGTGCCAGCAGCTTATTTGGGACAGGGGTTCAAAATTCACCCCTCCACTTT,CASSLFGTGVQNSPLHF
TRBV3-1,TRBJ1-1,few,TRBD1,TGTGCCAGCAGCCAAGGAACCGGGACAGTTTTGAACACTGAAGCTTTCTTT,CASSQGTGTVLNTEAFF